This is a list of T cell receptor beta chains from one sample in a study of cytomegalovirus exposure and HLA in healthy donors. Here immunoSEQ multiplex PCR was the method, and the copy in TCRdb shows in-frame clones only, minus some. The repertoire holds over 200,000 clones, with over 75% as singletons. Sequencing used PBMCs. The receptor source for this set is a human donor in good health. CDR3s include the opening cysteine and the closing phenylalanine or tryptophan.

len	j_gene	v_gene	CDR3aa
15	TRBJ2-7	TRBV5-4	CASSFEGASFGEQYF
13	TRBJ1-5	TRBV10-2	CASSGEGYQPQHF
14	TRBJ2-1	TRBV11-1	CASSLGTSVYEQFF
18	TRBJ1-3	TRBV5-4	CASSLGGQGVQAGNTIYF
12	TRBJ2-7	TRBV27	CASSPRAYEQYF
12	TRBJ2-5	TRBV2	CASDRQEGTQYF
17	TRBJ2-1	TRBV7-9	CASSLIGRDRGSDEQFF
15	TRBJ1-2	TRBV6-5	CASRPGTPFYYGYTF
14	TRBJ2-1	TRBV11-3	CASSSGLHLNEQFF
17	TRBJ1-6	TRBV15	CATSRVRQGRSNSPLHF
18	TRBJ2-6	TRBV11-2	CASSLAGLVSSGANVLTF
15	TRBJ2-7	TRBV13	CASSLGTSASYEQYF
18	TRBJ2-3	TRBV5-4	CASSPGTSGPFGTDTQYF
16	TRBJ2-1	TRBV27	CASSLSSSGTPNEQFF
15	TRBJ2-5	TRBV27	CASRTLTGELETQYF
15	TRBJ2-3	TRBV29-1	CSVKPPGQRDYTQYF
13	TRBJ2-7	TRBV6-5	CASSRDRVAEQYF
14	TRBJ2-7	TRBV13	CASSLFVFFYEQYF
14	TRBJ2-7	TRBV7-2	CASSLDGGGYEQYF
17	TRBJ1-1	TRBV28	CASSYPRGANLGTEAFF
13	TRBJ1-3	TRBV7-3	CASSPLQGNTIYF
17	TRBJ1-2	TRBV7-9	CASSFITDGTTLDGYTF
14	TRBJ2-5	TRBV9	CASSEHGGAETQYF
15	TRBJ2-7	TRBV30	CAWSVQGTSGYEQYF